This entry lists 31 T cell receptor beta chains sequenced from one sample in a study of CD8 T cells in ankylosing spondylitis. TCRdb recomputed calls from the 5' RACE reads with MiXCR, one row per CDR3 protein. Among 50,000 to 70,000 distinct CDR3 sequences listed, over 5% were seen once. The sequenced sample was synovial fluid, either unsorted or a sorted T cell fraction (not recorded which). These receptors were collected from a male donor with ankylosing spondylitis.

The chain carries TRBV6-1 and TRBJ2-2; 16 bases agree with TRBD2. Germline values: CDR1 MNHNS, CDR2 SASEGT. This CDR3 spans 18 amino acids. V shed 5 bases and J 4 bases; nucleotides not matched to a gene: 7. CDR3 DNA sequence: TGTGCCAGCAGTAAAATGGGACTAGCGGGAGGGGGCACCGGGGAGCTGTTTTTT. Encoded protein: CASSKMGLAGGGTGELFF.

This clonotype has a count of ten or more. Written as DNA, the CDR3 is TGTGCCAGCAACGAAGGAGGGCCAGGGACCGTCGGCTACACCTTC. Its protein is CASNEGGPGTVGYTF. V is TRBV5-6 and J is TRBJ1-2; possibly TRBD1 for D (5 bases). Germline CDR1 and CDR2: SGHDT and YYEEEE. The germline V and J ends were trimmed by 6 bases and 8 bases, with 23 bases remaining between them. The CDR3 is 15 residues long.

This clonotype was picked up many times. The chain employs TRBV28 and TRBJ2-2, with D possibly being TRBD1 (5 bases). This CDR3 is built from 12 residues. V was shortened by 5 bases and J by 5 bases, with 6 bases between the two germline ends. Germline V gene sequence: CDR1 MDHEN, CDR2 SYDVKM. Written as DNA, the CDR3 is TGTGCCAGCAGTCCAGGGACCGGGGAGCTGTTTTTT. Encoded protein: CASSPGTGELFF.

This clonotype was seen repeatedly, ten times or more. J is TRBJ2-1 and V is TRBV7-8, with D perhaps TRBD1 (6 bases). Germline loops: CDR1 SGHVS, CDR2 FQNEAQ. V lost 2 bases, J lost 1 base, and 18 bases lay in between. The CDR3 extends over 18 amino acids. The CDR3 region has the DNA TGTGCCAGCAGCTTATATTCGGCAGGGGTGTCATCCTACAATGAGCAGTTCTTC. Translation gives CASSLYSAGVSSYNEQFF.

This clonotype was seen many times. The chain employs TRBV7-2 and TRBJ1-2; no reliable D call. The germline gives CDR1 SGHTA, CDR2 FQGNSA. CDR3 length: 12 amino acids. Trimming left V 1 base short and J 7 bases short, with 7 bases between. In DNA form, the CDR3 reads TGTGCCAGCAGCTTAGACGTGGGTGGCTACACCTTC. This encodes CASSLDVGGYTF.

V and J are TRBV29-1 and TRBJ2-3, with TRBD2 as a possible D gene (6 bases). V lost 5 bases and J lost 1, with 19 bases in between. The CDR3 covers 16 residues. Germline CDR1 and CDR2: SQVTM and ANQGSEA. DNA for the CDR3: TGCAGCGTTCCCCCAGGTGGGCTAGCGCGCACAGATACGCAGTATTTT. Its protein product is CSVPPGGLARTDTQYF.

There are many counts of this clonotype. DNA of the CDR3: TGTGCCAGCAGCGTATATGTGACCCCGAACACTGAAGCTTTCTTT. Protein: CASSVYVTPNTEAFF. The chain carries TRBV9 and TRBJ1-1; D is unresolved. The germline V gene has CDR1 SGDLS and CDR2 YYNGEE. The CDR3 totals 15 residues. V was trimmed by 1 base and J by 1 base, leaving 11 bases between them.

In its sample, this clonotype was seen many times. The rearrangement links TRBV14 to TRBJ2-3; tentative D call: TRBD1 (5 bases). V gave up 3 bases and J gave up 2 bases, with 9 bases separating them. CDR3 length: 14 amino acids. Germline V CDR1 and CDR2: SGHDN, FVKESK. In DNA form, the CDR3 reads TGTGCCAGCAGCCACCTAGGGGACACAGATACGCAGTATTTT. Residues: CASSHLGDTDTQYF.

This clonotype came up many times. The V gene is TRBV5-1, the J gene TRBJ2-1; 7 bases are shared with TRBD2. Germline lookup yields CDR1 SGHRS and CDR2 YFSETQ. J gave up 6 bases and V 7 bases, and 4 bases lay outside the gene matches. There are 12 residues in the CDR3. DNA of the CDR3: TGCGCCAGCCATCGGGAGGTCAATGAGCAGTTCTTC. This translates into CASHREVNEQFF.

At least ten counts were recorded for this clonotype. The V call is TRBV28, the J call TRBJ2-7; D is possibly TRBD1 (6 bases). CDR1 MDHEN and CDR2 SYDVKM come from the germline V gene. The length of the CDR3 is 14 residues. The V gene lost 5 bases and the J gene lost 2 bases, with 13 bases spanning the gap. CDR3 protein: CASSLGAYTYEQYF. The CDR3 DNA sequence: TGTGCCAGCAGTCTGGGGGCCTATACCTACGAGCAGTACTTC.

As to this clonotype: This may arise from a read error, as a much more abundant clone is one base away. The genes are TRBV5-1 and TRBJ2-5; D unclear. The CDR3 covers 11 residues. V lost 4 bases to trimming and J lost 0 bases, with 1 base between them. In germline, CDR1 is SGHRS, CDR2 YFSETQ. Written as DNA, the CDR3 is TGCGCCAGCAGCGACCAAGAGACCCAGTACTTC. It codes for CASSDQETQYF.

This clonotype was seen more than once but under ten times. The chain uses TRBV20-1 and TRBJ1-3; TRBD1 might be the D (6 bases). CDR1 is DFQATT, CDR2 SNEGSKA, per germline (reference sequence). The CDR3 sequence is 14 residues long. The ends were cut back, 5 bases at V and 4 bases at J, with 15 bases in the middle. The CDR3 DNA follows: TGCAGTGCTCCACCGGGGGGCGCGGGAAACACCATATATTTT. Translation: CSAPPGGAGNTIYF.

The chain links TRBV7-9 to TRBJ2-7; 11 bases agree with TRBD2. The CDR3 runs 14 residues. The V segment lost 5 bases and the J segment 6 bases; nucleotides outside the gene matches: 6. Germline loops: CDR1 SEHNR, CDR2 FQNEAQ (reference sequence). Written as DNA, the CDR3 is TGTGCCAGCAGCCGTCCGGGACTAGCGGTCGAGCAGTACTTC. Its translation: CASSRPGLAVEQYF.

This clonotype was observed at least ten times. The chain recombines TRBV9 with TRBJ2-1, with TRBD2 identical over 11 bases. From germline, CDR1 is SGDLS and CDR2 YYNGEE. The CDR3 sequence is 15 residues long. V shed 0 bases, J shed 9 bases, and the junction held 5 bases outside the gene matches. The DNA for the CDR3 is TGTGCCAGCAGCGTAGTAGCGGGAGGGCAGGTTGAGCAGTTCTTC. Translating gives CASSVVAGGQVEQFF.

This clonotype was seen repeatedly, ten times or more. The V gene is TRBV18, the J gene TRBJ1-5, with 8 positions matching TRBD1. This CDR3 contains 16 residues. V dropped 4 bases and J dropped 0; count of bases not matched to a gene: 5. CDR1 and CDR2 (germline): KGHSH, LQKENI. Here the CDR3 DNA reads TGTGCCAGCTCACAGGACAGGGTGGCTAGCAATCAGCCCCAGCATTTT. Its translation: CASSQDRVASNQPQHF.

This chain uses TRBV18 with TRBJ2-4; TRBD2 aligns across 10 bases. Germline values: CDR1 KGHSH, CDR2 LQKENI. The V and J ends lost 2 bases and 8 bases, in that order; junction bases with no gene match: 6. The CDR3 has 15 amino acids. CDR3 in DNA: TGTGCCAGCTCACCAGGGTCTAGCGGGAGTGACATTCAGTACTTC. It encodes CASSPGSSGSDIQYF.

This clonotype was seen ten or more times. The J gene is TRBJ2-1, the V gene TRBV12-3 or TRBV12-4; 8 bases are a match to TRBD1. V shed 2 bases, J shed 0 bases, and the junction held 0 bases outside the gene matches. The CDR3 contains 15 residues. CDR3 region: CASSLTGGSYNEQFF. CDR3 nucleotides: TGTGCCAGCAGTTTAACAGGGGGCTCCTACAATGAGCAGTTCTTC.

This clonotype was seen at least ten times. V gene TRBV20-1 combines with J gene TRBJ2-5; 8 bases are a match to TRBD2. The CDR3 loop spans 16 amino acids. Unmatched junction bases numbered 9, after V lost 1 base and J lost 2 bases. Germline lookup yields CDR1 DFQATT and CDR2 SNEGSKA (reference sequence). The CDR3, as DNA: TGCAGTGCTAGAGTTGGGGAGCGGGAGTGGCAAGAGACCCAGTACTTC. Its translation: CSARVGEREWQETQYF.

This clonotype was detected ten times or more. The genes are TRBV4-2 and TRBJ1-2, with D perhaps TRBD1 (6 bases). V dropped 4 bases and J dropped 1 base, with 10 bases sitting between them. Per the germline V gene, CDR1 is LGHNA and CDR2 is YNFKEQ. The length of the CDR3 is 14 residues. The DNA of the CDR3 is TGTGCCAGCAGCCGCCGACAGGATAACTATGGCTACACCTTC. Translation: CASSRRQDNYGYTF.

This clonotype has ten or more counts. V is TRBV20-1 and J is TRBJ1-5; maybe TRBD1 (5 bases). The CDR3 length is 17 residues. Germline V CDR1 and CDR2: DFQATT, SNEGSKA (reference sequence). Trimming left V 0 bases short and J 3 bases short, with 18 bases between. The CDR3 sequence: CSARDGLGAEPNQPQHF. For the CDR3, the DNA is TGCAGTGCTAGAGATGGCTTAGGGGCAGAACCCAATCAGCCCCAGCATTTT.

This clonotype was seen many times. In DNA, the CDR3 is TGTGCCAGCAGTTTAAGGGTGGTGGTCGGCTCAAGGATGAATGAGCAGTTCTTC. This translates into CASSLRVVVGSRMNEQFF. The chain recombines TRBV12-3 or TRBV12-4 with TRBJ2-1; D gene unclear. Trimming cost V 2 bases and J 7 bases, with 24 bases left between them. This CDR3 has 18 amino acids.

This clonotype was counted between two and nine times. V and J are TRBV6-1 and TRBJ1-5, with D hard to call. CDR1 and CDR2 (germline): MNHNS, SASEGT. The ends were cut back, 0 bases at V and 6 bases at J, with 15 bases in the middle. The CDR3 is 16 amino acids. The CDR3 region has the DNA TGTGCCAGCAGTGAAGCCCATCGGGGATGGGGTCAGCCCCAGCATTTT. It codes for CASSEAHRGWGQPQHF.

This clonotype was detected ten times or more. This chain connects TRBV11-2 to TRBJ2-1; 10 bases are a match to TRBD2. There are 20 residues in the CDR3. V lost 2 bases, J lost 1 base, and 14 bases stayed unmatched. Germline-derived CDR1 and CDR2 are SGHAT and FQNNGV. The CDR3 coding sequence is TGTGCCAGCAGCTTAATGAGGCAGGGACAAGCGGGAGGGTCCTACAATGAGCAGTTCTTC. Protein sequence: CASSLMRQGQAGGSYNEQFF.

The table lists this clonotype with a few counts. This chain connects TRBV19 to TRBJ1-5; D is unresolved. V was shortened by 7 bases and J by 0 bases, with 16 bases between the two germline ends. This CDR3 contains 16 residues. Germline CDR1 and CDR2: LNHDA and SQIVND (reference sequence). In DNA form, the CDR3 reads TGTGCCAGTATATCGTCGGCACTATATAGCAATCAGCCCCAGCATTTT. This translates into CASISSALYSNQPQHF.

In this sample, this clonotype turned up many times. The chain couples TRBV20-1 to TRBJ2-7; 7 nucleotides line up with TRBD2. The CDR3 is 14 residues long. The germline V gene encodes CDR1 DFQATT and CDR2 SNEGSKA (reference sequence). With V trimmed by 4 bases and J by 2 bases, 8 bases remained unmatched. The CDR3 nucleotides are TGCAGTGCTACCTCTAGCGGAGCACCCTACGAGCAGTACTTC. As protein: CSATSSGAPYEQYF.

This clonotype was seen at least ten times. The J gene is TRBJ2-3, the V gene TRBV12-3 or TRBV12-4; D is uncertain. The ends were cut back, 2 bases at V and 0 bases at J, with 9 bases in the middle. This CDR3 contains 15 residues. This CDR3 is CASSLSSPSTDTQYF. Here the CDR3 DNA reads TGTGCCAGCAGTTTAAGCAGTCCTAGCACAGATACGCAGTATTTT.

Many counts were recorded for this clonotype. The chain carries TRBV5-1 and TRBJ1-4; TRBD1 might be the D (5 bases). CDR3 length equals 14 residues. With 7 bases removed from V and 8 bases from J, the gap between germline ends came to 18 bases. Germline lookup yields CDR1 SGHRS and CDR2 YFSETQ. In nucleotides, the CDR3 is TGCGCCAGCTCCGGGGGGGAGACCGTCGAAAAACTGTTTTTT. The encoded protein is CASSGGETVEKLFF.

This clonotype was detected ten times or more. V usage is TRBV29-1 and J usage is TRBJ1-2; a weak D match, TRBD1 (5 bases). This CDR3 contains 11 residues. V shed 0 bases and J shed 8 bases, with 7 bases lying between them. The germline V gene encodes CDR1 SQVTM and CDR2 ANQGSEA. CDR3 DNA: TGCAGCGTTGAAGAAGGGGTCGGCTACACCTTC. Its protein is CSVEEGVGYTF.

Many counts were recorded for this clonotype. The chain carries TRBV6-1 and TRBJ2-5; 10 nucleotides match TRBD2. The CDR3 length is 15 residues. CDR1 is MNHNS, CDR2 SASEGT, per germline. Germline trimming cut 5 bases from V and 5 bases from J; bases unmatched to any gene: 8. In DNA form, the CDR3 reads TGTGCCAGCAGTAGGGGACTAGCGAGTGGGGAGACCCAGTACTTC. It specifies CASSRGLASGETQYF.

This clonotype was counted a few times. The V gene is TRBV5-6, the J gene TRBJ2-3, with D possibly TRBD2 on 5 matching bases. CDR3 length equals 13 residues. Trimming shortened V by 2 bases and J by 7 bases, and 11 bases separated the two germline ends. Germline V gives CDR1 SGHDT, CDR2 YYEEEE. CDR3 nucleotide sequence: TGTGCCAGCAGCTTCTCTGGAGGACATACGCAGTATTTT. As protein: CASSFSGGHTQYF.

In this sample, this clonotype turned up once. This chain connects TRBV19 to TRBJ2-7; D is tentatively TRBD1 or TRBD2 (5 bases each). Per the germline V gene, CDR1 is LNHDA and CDR2 is SQIVND (reference sequence). V was pared by 2 bases and J by 11 bases, with 19 bases between. The length of the CDR3 is 14 residues. The CDR3 coding sequence is TGTGCCAGTAGTATACTATGGATGGGGGATCCCAAGTACTTC. Its protein product is CASSILWMGDPKYF.